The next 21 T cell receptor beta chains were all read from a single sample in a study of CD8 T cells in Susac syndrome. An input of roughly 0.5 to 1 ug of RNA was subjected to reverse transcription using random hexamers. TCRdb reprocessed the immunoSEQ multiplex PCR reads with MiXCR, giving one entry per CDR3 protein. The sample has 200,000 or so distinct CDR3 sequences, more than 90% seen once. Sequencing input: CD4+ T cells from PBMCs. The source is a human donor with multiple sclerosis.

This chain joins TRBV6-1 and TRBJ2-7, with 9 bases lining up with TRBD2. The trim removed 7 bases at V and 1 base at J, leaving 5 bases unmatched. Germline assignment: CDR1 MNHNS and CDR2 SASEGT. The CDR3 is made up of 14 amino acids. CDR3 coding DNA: TGTGCCAGCATCCTAGCGGGGACTTCCTACGAGCAGTACTTC. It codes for CASILAGTSYEQYF.

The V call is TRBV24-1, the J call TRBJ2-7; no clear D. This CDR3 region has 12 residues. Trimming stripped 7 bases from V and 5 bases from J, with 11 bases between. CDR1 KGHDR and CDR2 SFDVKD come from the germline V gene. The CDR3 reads CATRGSGDEQYF. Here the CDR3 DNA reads TGTGCCACCAGGGGATCGGGCGACGAGCAGTACTTC.

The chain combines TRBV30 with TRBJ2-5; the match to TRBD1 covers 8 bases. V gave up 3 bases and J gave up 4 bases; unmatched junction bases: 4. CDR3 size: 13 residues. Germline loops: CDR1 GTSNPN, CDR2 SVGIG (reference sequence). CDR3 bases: TGTGCCTGGAGCCCCAGGGGGCCAGAGACCCAGTACTTC. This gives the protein CAWSPRGPETQYF. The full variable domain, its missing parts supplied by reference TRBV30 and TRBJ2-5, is SQTIHQWPATLVQPVGSPLSLECTVEGTSNPNLYWYRQAAGRGLQLLFYSVGIGQISSEVPQNLSASRPQDRQFILSSKKLLLSDSGFYLCAWSPRGPETQYFGPGTRLLVL.

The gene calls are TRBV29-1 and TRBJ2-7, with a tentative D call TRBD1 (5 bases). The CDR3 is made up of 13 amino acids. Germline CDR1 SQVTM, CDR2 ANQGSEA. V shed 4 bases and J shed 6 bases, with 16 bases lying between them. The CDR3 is CSVGARANGEQYF. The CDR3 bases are TGCAGCGTTGGGGCCAGGGCAAACGGCGAGCAGTACTTC.

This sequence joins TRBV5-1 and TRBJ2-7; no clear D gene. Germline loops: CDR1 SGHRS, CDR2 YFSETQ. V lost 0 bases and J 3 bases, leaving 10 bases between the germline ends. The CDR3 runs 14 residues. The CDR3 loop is CASSLVGPDYEQYF. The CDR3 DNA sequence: TGCGCCAGCAGCTTGGTAGGGCCGGACTACGAGCAGTACTTC.

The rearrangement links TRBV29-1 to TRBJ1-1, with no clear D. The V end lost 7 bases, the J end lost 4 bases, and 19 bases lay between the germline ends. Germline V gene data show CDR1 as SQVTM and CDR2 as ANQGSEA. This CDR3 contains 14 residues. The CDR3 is CSARLSLVGTEAFF. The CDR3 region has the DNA TGCAGCGCCCGGTTAAGTCTGGTGGGCACTGAAGCTTTCTTT.

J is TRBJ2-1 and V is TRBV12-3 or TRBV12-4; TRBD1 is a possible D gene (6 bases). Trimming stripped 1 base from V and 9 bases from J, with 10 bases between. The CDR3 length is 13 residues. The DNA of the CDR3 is TGTGCCAGCAGTTTAGGGATCAGGGGTGAGCAGTTCTTC. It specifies CASSLGIRGEQFF.

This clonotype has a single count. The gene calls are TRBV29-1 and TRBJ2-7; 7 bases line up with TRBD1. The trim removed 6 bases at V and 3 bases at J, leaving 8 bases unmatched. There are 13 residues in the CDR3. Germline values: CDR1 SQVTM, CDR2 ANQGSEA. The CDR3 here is CSVTPGQSYEQYF. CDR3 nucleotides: TGCAGCGTGACCCCGGGACAGAGCTACGAGCAGTACTTC.

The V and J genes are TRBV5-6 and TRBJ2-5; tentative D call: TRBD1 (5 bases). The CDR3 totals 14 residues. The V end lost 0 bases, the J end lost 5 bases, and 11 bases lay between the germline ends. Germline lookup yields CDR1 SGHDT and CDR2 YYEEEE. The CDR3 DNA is TGTGCCAGCAGCTTGGACAGCCCAGGGGAGACCCAGTACTTC. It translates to CASSLDSPGETQYF.

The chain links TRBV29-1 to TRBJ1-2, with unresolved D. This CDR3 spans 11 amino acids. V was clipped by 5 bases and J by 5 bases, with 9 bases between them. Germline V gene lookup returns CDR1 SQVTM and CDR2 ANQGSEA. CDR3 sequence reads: CSVSGYYGYTF. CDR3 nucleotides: TGCAGCGTTTCCGGGTATTATGGCTACACCTTC. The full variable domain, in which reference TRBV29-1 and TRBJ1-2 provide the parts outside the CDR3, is SAVISQKPSRDICQRGTSLTIQCQVDSQVTMMFWYRQQPGQSLTLIATANQGSEATYESGFVIDKFPISRPNLTFSTLTVSNMSPEDSSIYLCSVSGYYGYTFGSGTRLTVV.

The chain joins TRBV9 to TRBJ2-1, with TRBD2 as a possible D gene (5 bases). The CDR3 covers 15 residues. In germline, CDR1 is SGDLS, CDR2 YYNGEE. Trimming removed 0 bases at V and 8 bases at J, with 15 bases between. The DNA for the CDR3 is TGTGCCAGCAGCGTAGCCCTAGCCTTAGTGGATGAGCAGTTCTTC. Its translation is CASSVALALVDEQFF.

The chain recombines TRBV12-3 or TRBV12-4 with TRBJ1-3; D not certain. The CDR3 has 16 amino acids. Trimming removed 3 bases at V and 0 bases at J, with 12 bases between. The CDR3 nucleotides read TGTGCCAGCAGTTTGACCCGGGGATTCTCTGGAAACACCATATATTTT. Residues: CASSLTRGFSGNTIYF.

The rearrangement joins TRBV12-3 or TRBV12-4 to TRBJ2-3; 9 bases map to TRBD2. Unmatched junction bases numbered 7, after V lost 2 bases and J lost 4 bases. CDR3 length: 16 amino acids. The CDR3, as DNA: TGTGCCAGCAGTTTAAAGGCGGGGGGGCTATCAGATACGCAGTATTTT. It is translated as CASSLKAGGLSDTQYF.

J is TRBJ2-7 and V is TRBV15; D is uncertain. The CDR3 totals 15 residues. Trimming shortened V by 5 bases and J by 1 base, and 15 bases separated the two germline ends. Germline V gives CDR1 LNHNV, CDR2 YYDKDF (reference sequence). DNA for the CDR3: TGTGCCACCAGCCCCCCCGTAGGGCCTTCCTACGAGCAGTACTTC. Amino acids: CATSPPVGPSYEQYF. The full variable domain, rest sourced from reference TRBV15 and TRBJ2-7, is DAMVIQNPRYQVTQFGKPVTLSCSQTLNHNVMYWYQQKSSQAPKLLFHYYDKDFNNEADTPDNFQSRRPNTSFCFLDIRSPGLGDTAMYLCATSPPVGPSYEQYFGPGTRLTVT.

The CDR3 DNA follows: TGCAGTGCAAGAAACCTGGGCGACTATGGCTACACCTTC. It codes for CSARNLGDYGYTF. The V call is TRBV20-1, the J call TRBJ1-2; no clear D. V dropped 6 bases and J dropped 3 bases, with 14 bases sitting between them. The CDR3 spans 13 residues. Germline lookup yields CDR1 DFQATT and CDR2 SNEGSKA (reference sequence).

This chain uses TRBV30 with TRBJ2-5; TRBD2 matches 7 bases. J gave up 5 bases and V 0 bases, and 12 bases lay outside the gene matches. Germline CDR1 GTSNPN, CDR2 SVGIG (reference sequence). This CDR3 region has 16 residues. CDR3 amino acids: CAWSVIGAGVRETQYF. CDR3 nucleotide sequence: TGTGCCTGGAGTGTAATTGGGGCGGGGGTGAGGGAGACCCAGTACTTC.

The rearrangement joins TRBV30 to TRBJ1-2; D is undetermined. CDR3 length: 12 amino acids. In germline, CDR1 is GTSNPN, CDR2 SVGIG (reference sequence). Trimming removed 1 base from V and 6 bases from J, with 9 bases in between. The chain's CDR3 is CAWSGQWNGYTF. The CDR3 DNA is TGTGCCTGGAGTGGGCAGTGGAATGGCTACACCTTC.

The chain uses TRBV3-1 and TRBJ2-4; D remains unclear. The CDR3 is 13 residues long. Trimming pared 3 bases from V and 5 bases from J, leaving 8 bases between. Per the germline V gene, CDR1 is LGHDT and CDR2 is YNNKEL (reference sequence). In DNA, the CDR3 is TGTGCCAGCAGCCAGTTTGGTGAAAACATTCAGTACTTC. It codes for CASSQFGENIQYF.

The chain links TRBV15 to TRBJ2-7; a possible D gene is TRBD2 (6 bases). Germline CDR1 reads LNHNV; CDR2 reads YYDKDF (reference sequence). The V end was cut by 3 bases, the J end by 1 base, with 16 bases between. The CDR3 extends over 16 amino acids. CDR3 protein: CATSRNRGDWSYEQYF. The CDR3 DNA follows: TGTGCCACCAGCAGGAACCGCGGGGATTGGTCCTACGAGCAGTACTTC. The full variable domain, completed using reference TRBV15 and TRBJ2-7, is DAMVIQNPRYQVTQFGKPVTLSCSQTLNHNVMYWYQQKSSQAPKLLFHYYDKDFNNEADTPDNFQSRRPNTSFCFLDIRSPGLGDTAMYLCATSRNRGDWSYEQYFGPGTRLTVT.

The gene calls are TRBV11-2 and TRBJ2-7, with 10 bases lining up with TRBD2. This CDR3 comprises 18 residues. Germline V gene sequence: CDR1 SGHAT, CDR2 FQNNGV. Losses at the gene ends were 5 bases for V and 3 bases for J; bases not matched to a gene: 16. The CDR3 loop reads CASSDSTALAGNYYEQYF. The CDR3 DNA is TGTGCCAGCAGCGACTCGACTGCACTAGCGGGAAATTACTACGAGCAGTACTTC.

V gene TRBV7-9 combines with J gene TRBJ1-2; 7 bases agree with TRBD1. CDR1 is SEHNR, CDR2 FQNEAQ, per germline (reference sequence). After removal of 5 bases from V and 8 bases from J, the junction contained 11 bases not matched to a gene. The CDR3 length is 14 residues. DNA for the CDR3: TGTGCCAGCAGCCACTACAGGGGATTAGGCGGCTACACCTTC. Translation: CASSHYRGLGGYTF.